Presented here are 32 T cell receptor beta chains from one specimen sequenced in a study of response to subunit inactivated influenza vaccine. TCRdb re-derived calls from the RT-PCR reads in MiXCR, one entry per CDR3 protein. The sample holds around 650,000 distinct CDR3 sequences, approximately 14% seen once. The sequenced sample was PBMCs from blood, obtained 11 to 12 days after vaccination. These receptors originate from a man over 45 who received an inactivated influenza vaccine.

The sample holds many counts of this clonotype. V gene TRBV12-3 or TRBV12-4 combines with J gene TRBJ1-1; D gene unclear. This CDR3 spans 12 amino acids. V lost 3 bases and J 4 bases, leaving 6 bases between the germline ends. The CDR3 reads CASSFWGTEAFF. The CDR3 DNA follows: TGTGCCAGCAGTTTCTGGGGCACTGAAGCTTTCTTT.

The CDR3 is CSVATGVSAYEQYF. Written as DNA, the CDR3 is TGCAGCGTTGCCACAGGGGTATCGGCGTACGAGCAGTACTTC. The chain couples TRBV29-1 to TRBJ2-7; 7 bases are shared with TRBD1. The CDR3 contains 14 residues. Trimming removed 4 bases from V and 4 bases from J; junction bases left unmatched: 10. Per the germline V gene, CDR1 is SQVTM and CDR2 is ANQGSEA.

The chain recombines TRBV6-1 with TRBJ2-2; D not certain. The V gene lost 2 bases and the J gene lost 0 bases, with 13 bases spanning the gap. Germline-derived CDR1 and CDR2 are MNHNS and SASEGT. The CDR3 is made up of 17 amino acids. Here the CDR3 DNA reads TGTGCCAGCAGTGAATTTGTGGGCCGCCCGAACACCGGGGAGCTGTTTTTT. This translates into CASSEFVGRPNTGELFF.

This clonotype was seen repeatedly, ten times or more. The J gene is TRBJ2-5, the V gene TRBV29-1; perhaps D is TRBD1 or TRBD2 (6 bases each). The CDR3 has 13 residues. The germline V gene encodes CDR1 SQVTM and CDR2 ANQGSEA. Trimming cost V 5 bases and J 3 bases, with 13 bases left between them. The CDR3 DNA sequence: TGCAGCGTTTATTACGGGGGCAAAGAGACCCAGTACTTC. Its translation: CSVYYGGKETQYF.

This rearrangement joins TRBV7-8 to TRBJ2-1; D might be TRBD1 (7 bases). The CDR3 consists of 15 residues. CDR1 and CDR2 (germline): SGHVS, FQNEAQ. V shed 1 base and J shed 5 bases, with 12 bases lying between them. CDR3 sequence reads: CASSLVRGVNNEQFF. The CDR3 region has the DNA TGTGCCAGCAGCTTAGTCAGGGGGGTAAACAATGAGCAGTTCTTC.

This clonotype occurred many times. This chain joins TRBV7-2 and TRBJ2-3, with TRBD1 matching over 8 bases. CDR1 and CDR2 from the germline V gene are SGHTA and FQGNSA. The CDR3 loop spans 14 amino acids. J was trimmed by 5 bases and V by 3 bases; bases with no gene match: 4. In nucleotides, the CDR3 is TGTGCCAGCAGCTTCAGGGGGCGTAGAGATACGCAGTATTTT. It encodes CASSFRGRRDTQYF. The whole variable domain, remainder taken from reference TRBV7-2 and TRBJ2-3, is GAGVSQSPSNKVTEKGKDVELRCDPISGHTALYWYRQSLGQGLEFLIYFQGNSAPDKSGLPSDRFSAERTGGSVSTLTIQRTQQEDSAVYLCASSFRGRRDTQYFGPGTRLTVL.

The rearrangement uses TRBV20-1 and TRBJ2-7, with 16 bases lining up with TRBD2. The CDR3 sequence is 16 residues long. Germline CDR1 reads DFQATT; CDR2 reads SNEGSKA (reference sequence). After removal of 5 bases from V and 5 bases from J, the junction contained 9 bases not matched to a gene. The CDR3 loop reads CSASGTSGGALHEQYF. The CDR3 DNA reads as TGCAGTGCTTCCGGGACTAGCGGGGGGGCTTTGCACGAGCAGTACTTC.

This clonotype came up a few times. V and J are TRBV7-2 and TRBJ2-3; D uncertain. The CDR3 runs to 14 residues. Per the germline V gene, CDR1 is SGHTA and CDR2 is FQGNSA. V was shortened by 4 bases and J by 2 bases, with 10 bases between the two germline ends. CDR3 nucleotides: TGTGCCAGCAGCTCTCGGACCCCCACAGATACGCAGTATTTT. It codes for CASSSRTPTDTQYF.

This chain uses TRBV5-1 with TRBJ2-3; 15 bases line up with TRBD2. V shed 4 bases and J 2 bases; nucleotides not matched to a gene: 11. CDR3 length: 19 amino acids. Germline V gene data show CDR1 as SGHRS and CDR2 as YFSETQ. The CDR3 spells CASSLGLAGGPRYTDTQYF. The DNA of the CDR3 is TGCGCCAGCAGCCTCGGACTAGCGGGGGGGCCTCGGTACACAGATACGCAGTATTTT.

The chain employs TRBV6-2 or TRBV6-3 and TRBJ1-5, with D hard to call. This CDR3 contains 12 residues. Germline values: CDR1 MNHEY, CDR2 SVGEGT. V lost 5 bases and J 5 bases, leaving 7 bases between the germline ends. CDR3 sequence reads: CASSPPYQPQHF. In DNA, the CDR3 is TGTGCCAGCAGTCCCCCTTATCAGCCCCAGCATTTT.

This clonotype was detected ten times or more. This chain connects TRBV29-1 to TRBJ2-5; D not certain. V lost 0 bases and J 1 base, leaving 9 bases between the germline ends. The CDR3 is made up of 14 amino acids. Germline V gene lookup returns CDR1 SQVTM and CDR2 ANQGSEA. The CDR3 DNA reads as TGCAGCGTTGAAGATCCTTGGGGCCAAGAGACCCAGTACTTC. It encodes CSVEDPWGQETQYF. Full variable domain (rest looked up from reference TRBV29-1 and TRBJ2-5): SAVISQKPSRDICQRGTSLTIQCQVDSQVTMMFWYRQQPGQSLTLIATANQGSEATYESGFVIDKFPISRPNLTFSTLTVSNMSPEDSSIYLCSVEDPWGQETQYFGPGTRLLVL.

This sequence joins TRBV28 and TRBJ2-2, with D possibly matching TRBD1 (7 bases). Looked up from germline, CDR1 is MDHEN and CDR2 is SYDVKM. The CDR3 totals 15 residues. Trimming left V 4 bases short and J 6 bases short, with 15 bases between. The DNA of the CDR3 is TGTGCCAGCAGTTACGACAGGGAGGAAGCCGGGGAGCTGTTTTTT. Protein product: CASSYDREEAGELFF.

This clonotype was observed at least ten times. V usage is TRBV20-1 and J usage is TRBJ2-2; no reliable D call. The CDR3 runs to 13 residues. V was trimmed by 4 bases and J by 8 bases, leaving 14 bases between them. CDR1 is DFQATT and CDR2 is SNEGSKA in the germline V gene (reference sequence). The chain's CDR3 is CSATDPSDGELFF. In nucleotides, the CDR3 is TGCAGTGCTACAGACCCCAGCGATGGGGAGCTGTTTTTT.

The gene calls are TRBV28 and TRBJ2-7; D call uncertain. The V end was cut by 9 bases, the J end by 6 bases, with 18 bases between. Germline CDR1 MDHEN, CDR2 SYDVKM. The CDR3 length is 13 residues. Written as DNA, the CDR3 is TGTGCCAGTAGGCGTGAGGTGCGGAGCGAGCAGTACTTC. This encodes CASRREVRSEQYF.

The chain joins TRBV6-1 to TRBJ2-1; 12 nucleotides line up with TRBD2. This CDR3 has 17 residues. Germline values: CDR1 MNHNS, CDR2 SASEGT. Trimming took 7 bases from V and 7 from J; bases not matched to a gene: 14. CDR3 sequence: CASTGLAGKAGRNEQFF. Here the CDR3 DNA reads TGTGCCAGCACCGGACTAGCGGGAAAGGCTGGGCGGAATGAGCAGTTCTTC.

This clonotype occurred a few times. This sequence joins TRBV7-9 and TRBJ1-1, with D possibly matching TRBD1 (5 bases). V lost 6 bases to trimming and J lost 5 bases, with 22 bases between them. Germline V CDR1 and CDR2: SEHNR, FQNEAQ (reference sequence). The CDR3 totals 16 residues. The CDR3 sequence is CASRIGIGQGKTEAFF. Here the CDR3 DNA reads TGTGCCAGCAGGATAGGAATCGGGCAGGGAAAGACTGAAGCTTTCTTT.

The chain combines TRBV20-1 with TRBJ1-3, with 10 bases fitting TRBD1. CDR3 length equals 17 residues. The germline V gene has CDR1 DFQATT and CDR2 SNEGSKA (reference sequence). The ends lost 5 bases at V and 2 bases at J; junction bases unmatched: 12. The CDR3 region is CSAQTGDRGITGNTIYF. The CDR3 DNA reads TGCAGTGCTCAAACCGGGGACAGGGGAATTACTGGAAACACCATATATTTT.

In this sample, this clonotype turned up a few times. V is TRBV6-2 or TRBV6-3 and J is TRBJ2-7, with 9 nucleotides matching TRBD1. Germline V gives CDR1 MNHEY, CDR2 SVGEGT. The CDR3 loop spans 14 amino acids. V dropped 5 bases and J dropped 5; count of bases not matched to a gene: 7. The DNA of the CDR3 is TGTGCCAGCAGTAAGGGACAGGGAAAGAACGAGCAGTACTTC. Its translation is CASSKGQGKNEQYF.

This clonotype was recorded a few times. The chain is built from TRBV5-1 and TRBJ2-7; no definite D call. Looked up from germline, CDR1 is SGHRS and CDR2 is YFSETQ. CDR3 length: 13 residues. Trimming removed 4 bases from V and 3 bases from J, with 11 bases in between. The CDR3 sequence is CASSPIVGYEQYF. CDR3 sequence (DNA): TGCGCCAGCAGCCCCATTGTGGGCTACGAGCAGTACTTC.

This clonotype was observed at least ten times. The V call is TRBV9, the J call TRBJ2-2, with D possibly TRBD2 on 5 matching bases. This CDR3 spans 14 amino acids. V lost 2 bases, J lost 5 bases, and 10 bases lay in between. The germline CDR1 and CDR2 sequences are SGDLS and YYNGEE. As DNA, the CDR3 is TGTGCCAGCAGCGTTGAGGGTTGGACCGGGGAGCTGTTTTTT. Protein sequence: CASSVEGWTGELFF.

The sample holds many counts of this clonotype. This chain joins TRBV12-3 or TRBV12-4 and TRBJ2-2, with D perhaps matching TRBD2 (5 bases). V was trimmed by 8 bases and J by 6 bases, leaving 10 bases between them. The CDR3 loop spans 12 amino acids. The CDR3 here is CASLPGAGELFF. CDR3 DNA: TGTGCCAGCTTGCCCGGGGCCGGGGAGCTGTTTTTT.

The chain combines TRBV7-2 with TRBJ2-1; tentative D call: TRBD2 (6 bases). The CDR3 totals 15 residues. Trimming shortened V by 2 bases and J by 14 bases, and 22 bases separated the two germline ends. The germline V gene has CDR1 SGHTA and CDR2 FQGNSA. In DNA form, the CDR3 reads TGTGCCAGCAGCTTATCTGAGGATAGGGACTGGATCGAGTTCTTC. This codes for CASSLSEDRDWIEFF.

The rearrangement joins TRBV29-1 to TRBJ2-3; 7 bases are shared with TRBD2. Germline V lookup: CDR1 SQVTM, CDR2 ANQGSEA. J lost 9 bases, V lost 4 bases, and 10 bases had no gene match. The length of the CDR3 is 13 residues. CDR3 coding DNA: TGCAGCGTTGGTACTACTAGCGAAGGGACGCAGTATTTT. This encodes CSVGTTSEGTQYF.

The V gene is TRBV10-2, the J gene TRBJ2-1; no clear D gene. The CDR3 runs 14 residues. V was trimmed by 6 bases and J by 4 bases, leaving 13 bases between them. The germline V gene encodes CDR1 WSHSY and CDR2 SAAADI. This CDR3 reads CASRVLSPYNEQFF. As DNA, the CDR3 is TGCGCCAGCAGAGTCCTTTCCCCATACAATGAGCAGTTCTTC.

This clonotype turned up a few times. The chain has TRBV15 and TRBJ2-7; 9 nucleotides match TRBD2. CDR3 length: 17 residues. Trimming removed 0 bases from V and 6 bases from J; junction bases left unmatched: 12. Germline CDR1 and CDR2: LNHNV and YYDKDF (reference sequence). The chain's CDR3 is CATSRDWRGSGSVEQYF. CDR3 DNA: TGTGCCACCAGCAGAGATTGGAGGGGTAGCGGGAGCGTCGAGCAGTACTTC.

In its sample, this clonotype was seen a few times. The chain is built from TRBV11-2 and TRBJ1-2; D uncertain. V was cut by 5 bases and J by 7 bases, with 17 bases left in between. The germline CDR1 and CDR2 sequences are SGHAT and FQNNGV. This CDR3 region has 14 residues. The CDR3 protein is CASSPYSVGSGYTF. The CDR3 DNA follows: TGTGCCAGCAGCCCCTATTCTGTCGGGAGTGGCTACACCTTC.

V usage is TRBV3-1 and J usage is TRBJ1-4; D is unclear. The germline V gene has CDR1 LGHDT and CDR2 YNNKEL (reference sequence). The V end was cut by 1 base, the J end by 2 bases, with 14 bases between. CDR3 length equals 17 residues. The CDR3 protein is CASSQALRTATNEKLFF. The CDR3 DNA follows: TGTGCCAGCAGCCAAGCCTTACGGACGGCGACTAATGAAAAACTGTTTTTT.

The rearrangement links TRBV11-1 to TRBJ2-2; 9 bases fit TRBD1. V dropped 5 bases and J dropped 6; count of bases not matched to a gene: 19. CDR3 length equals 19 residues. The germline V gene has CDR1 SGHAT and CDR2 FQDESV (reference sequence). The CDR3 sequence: CASSDRQGVDSLRAGELFF. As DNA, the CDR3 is TGTGCCAGCAGCGACCGACAGGGGGTAGATTCCTTACGGGCCGGGGAGCTGTTTTTT.

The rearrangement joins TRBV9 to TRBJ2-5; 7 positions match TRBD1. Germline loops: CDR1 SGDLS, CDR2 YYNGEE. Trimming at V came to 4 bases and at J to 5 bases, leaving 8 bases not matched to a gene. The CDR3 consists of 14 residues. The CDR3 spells CASSPGTVRETQYF. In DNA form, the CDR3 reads TGTGCCAGCAGCCCCGGGACAGTAAGGGAGACCCAGTACTTC. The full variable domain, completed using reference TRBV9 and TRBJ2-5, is DSGVTQTPKHLITATGQRVTLRCSPRSGDLSVYWYQQSLDQGLQFLIQYYNGEERAKGNILERFSAQQFPDLHSELNLSSLELGDSALYFCASSPGTVRETQYFGPGTRLLVL.

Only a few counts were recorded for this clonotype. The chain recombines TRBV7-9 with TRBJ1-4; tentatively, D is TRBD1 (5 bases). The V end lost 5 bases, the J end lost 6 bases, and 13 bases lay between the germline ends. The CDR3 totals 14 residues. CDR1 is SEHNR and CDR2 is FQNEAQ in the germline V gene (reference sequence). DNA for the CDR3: TGTGCCAGCAGCCCGGGACGGGGTTATGAAAAACTGTTTTTT. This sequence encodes CASSPGRGYEKLFF.

This CDR3 is CASSSQGGSAYEQYF. The CDR3 DNA reads as TGTGCCAGCAGTTCTCAGGGAGGTAGCGCCTACGAGCAGTACTTC. This chain joins TRBV7-2 and TRBJ2-7; D is perhaps TRBD2 (6 bases). CDR1 and CDR2 from the germline V gene are SGHTA and FQGNSA. This CDR3 is built from 15 residues. V dropped 6 bases and J dropped 2 bases, with 17 bases sitting between them.

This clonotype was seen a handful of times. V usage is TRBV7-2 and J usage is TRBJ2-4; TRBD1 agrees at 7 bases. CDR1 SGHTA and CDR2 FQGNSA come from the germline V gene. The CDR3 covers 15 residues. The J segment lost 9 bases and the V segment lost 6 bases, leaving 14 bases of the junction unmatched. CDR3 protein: CASSNRGTRSSIQYF. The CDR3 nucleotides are TGTGCCAGCAGTAACAGGGGTACGAGGAGTAGCATTCAGTACTTC. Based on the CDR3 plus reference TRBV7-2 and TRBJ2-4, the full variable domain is GAGVSQSPSNKVTEKGKDVELRCDPISGHTALYWYRQSLGQGLEFLIYFQGNSAPDKSGLPSDRFSAERTGGSVSTLTIQRTQQEDSAVYLCASSNRGTRSSIQYFGAGTRLSVL.